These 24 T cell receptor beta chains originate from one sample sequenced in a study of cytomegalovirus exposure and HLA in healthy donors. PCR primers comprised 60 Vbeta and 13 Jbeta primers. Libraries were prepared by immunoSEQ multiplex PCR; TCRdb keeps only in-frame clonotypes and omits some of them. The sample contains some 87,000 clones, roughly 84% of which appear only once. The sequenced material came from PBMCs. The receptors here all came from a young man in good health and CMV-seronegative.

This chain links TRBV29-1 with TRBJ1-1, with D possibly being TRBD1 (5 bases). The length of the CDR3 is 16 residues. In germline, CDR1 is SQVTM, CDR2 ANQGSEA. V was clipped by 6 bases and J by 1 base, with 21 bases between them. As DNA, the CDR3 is TGCAGCGTCCACCCCCCCGGGGGAGGAGGGAACACTGAAGCTTTCTTT. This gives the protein CSVHPPGGGGNTEAFF.

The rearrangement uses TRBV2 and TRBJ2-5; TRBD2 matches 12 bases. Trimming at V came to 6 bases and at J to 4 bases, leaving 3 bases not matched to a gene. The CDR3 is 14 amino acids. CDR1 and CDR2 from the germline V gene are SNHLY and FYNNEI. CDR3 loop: CASRLTSGGETQYF. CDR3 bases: TGTGCCAGCAGGCTGACTAGCGGGGGAGAGACCCAGTACTTC.

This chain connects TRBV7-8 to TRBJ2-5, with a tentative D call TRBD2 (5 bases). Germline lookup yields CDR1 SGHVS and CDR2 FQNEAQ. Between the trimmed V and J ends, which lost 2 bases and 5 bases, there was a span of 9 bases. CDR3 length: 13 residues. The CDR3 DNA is TGTGCCAGCAGCTTATGGCGGGTGGAGACCCAGTACTTC. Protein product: CASSLWRVETQYF.

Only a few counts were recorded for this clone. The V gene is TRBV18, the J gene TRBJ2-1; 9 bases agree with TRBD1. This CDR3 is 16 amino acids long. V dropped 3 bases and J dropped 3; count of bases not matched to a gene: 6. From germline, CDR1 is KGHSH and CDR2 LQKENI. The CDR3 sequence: CASSPAGTGNYNEQFF. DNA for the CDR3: TGTGCCAGCTCACCCGCCGGGACAGGGAACTACAATGAGCAGTTCTTC.

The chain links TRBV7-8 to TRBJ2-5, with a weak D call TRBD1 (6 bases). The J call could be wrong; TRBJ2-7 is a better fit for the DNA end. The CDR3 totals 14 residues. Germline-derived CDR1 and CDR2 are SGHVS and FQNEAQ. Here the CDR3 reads CASSSLRGPYEQYF. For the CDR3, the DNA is TGTGCCAGCAGCTCACTCAGGGGACCCTACGAGCAGTACTTC.

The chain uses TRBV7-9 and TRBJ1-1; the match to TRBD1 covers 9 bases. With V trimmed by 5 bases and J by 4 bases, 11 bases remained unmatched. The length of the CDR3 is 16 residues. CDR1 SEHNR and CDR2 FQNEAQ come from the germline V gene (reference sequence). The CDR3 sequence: CASSQDGTGTSTEAFF. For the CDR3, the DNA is TGTGCCAGCAGCCAGGATGGGACAGGGACATCCACTGAAGCTTTCTTT. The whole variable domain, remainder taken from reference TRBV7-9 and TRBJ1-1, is DTGVSQNPRHKITKRGQNVTFRCDPISEHNRLYWYRQTLGQGPEFLTYFQNEAQLEKSRLLSDRFSAERPKGSFSTLEIQRTEQGDSAMYLCASSQDGTGTSTEAFFGQGTRLTVV.

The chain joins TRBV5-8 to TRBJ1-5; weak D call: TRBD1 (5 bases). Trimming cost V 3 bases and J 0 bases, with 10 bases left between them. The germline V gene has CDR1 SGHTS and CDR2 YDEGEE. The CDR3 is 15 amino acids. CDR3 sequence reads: CASSSREDSNQPQHF. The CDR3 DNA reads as TGTGCCAGCAGCTCCAGGGAGGATAGCAATCAGCCCCAGCATTTT.

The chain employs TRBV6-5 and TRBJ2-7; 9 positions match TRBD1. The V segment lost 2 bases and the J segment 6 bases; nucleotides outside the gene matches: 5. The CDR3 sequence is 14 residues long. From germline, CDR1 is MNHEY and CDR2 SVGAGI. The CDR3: CASSYGTGQGEQYF. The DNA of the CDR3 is TGTGCCAGCAGTTACGGGACAGGGCAAGGCGAGCAGTACTTC.

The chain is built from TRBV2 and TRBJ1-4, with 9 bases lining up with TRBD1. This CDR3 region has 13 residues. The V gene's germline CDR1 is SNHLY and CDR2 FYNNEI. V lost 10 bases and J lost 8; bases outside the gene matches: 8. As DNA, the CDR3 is TGTGCCACCAGGGACAGGGCCTCGGAAAAACTGTTTTTT. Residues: CATRDRASEKLFF.

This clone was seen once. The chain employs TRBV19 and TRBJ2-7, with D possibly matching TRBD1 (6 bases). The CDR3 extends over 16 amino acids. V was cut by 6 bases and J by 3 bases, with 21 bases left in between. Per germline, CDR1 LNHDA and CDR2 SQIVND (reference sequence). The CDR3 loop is CASSNLGTSASYEQYF. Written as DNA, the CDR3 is TGTGCCAGTAGCAACCTCGGGACATCCGCAAGCTACGAGCAGTACTTC.

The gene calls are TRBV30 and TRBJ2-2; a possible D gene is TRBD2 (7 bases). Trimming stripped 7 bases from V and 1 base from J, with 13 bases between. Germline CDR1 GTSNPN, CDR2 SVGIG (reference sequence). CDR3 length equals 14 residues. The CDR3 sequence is CASAGDKNTGELFF. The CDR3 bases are TGTGCCTCGGCGGGGGACAAGAACACCGGGGAGCTGTTTTTT.

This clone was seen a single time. The CDR3 DNA follows: TGTGCCAGCTCACCAACAGGGCAGACTGAAGCTTTCTTT. It is translated as CASSPTGQTEAFF. V usage is TRBV18 and J usage is TRBJ1-1; TRBD1 might be the D (6 bases). The CDR3 spans 13 residues. CDR1 KGHSH and CDR2 LQKENI come from the germline V gene. V lost 2 bases, J lost 5 bases, and 9 bases lay in between.

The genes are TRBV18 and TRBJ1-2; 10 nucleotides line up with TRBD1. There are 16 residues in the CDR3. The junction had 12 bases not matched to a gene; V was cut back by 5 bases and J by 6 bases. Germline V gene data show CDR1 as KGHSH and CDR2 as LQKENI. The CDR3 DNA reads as TGTGCCAGCTCAAACCGACAGGGGGCCTCCCAGGATGGCTACACCTTC. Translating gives CASSNRQGASQDGYTF.

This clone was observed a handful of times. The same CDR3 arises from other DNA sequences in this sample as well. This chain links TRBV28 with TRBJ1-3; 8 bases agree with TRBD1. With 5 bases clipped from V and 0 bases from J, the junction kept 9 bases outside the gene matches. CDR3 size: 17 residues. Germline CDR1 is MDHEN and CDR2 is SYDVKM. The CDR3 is CASSLGTGRSSGNTIYF. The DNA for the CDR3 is TGTGCCAGCAGTCTCGGGACAGGCCGCAGCTCTGGAAACACCATATATTTT.

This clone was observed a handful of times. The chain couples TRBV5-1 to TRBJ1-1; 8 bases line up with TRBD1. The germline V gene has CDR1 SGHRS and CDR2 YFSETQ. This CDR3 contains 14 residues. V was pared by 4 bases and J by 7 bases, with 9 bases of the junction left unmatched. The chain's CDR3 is CASSPVGTGREAFF. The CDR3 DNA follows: TGCGCCAGCAGCCCGGTAGGGACAGGTCGTGAAGCTTTCTTT. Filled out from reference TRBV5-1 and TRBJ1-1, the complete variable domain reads KAGVTQTPRYLIKTRGQQVTLSCSPISGHRSVSWYQQTPGQGLQFLFEYFSETQRNKGNFPGRFSGRQFSNSRSEMNVSTLELGDSALYLCASSPVGTGREAFFGQGTRLTVV.

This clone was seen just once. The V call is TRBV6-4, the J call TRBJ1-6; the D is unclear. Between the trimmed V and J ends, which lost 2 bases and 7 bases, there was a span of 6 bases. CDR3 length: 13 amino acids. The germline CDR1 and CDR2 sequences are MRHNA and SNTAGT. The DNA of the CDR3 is TGTGCCAGCAGTGACAGGGAGAATTCACCCCTCCACTTT. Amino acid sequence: CASSDRENSPLHF.

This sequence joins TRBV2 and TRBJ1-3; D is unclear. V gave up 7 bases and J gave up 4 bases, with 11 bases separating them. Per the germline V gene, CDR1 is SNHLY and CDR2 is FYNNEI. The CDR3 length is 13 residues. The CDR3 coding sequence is TGTGCCAGCACCCTATTGTCCGGAAACACCATATATTTT. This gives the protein CASTLLSGNTIYF.

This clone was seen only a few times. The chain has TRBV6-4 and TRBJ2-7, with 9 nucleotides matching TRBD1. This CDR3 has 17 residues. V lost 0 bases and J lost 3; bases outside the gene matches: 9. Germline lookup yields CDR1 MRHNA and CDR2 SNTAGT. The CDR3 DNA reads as TGTGCCAGCAGTGACTCCTTCCTTGGGACAGGGTTCTACGAGCAGTACTTC. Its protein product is CASSDSFLGTGFYEQYF.

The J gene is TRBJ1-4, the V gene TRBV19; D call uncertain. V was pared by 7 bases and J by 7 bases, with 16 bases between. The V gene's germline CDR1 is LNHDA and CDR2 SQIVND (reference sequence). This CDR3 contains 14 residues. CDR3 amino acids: CASKAEPRSEKLFF. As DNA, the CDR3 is TGTGCCAGTAAAGCGGAACCGAGGAGTGAAAAACTGTTTTTT.

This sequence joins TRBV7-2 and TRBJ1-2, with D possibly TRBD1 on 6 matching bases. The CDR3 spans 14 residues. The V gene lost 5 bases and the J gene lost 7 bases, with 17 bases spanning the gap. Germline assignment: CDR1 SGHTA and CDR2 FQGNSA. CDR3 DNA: TGTGCCAGCAGCCACCGACAGGCCGAGGGTGGCTACACCTTC. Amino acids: CASSHRQAEGGYTF.

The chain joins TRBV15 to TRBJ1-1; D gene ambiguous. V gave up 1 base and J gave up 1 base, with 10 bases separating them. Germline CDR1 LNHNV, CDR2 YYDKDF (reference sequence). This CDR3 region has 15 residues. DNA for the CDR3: TGTGCCACCAGCAGAGTGCGAGGGTGGAACACTGAAGCTTTCTTT. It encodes CATSRVRGWNTEAFF.

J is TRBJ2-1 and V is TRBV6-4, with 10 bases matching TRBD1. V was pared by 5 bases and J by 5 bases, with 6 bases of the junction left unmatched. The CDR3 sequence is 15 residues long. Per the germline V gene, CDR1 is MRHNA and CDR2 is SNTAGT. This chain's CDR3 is CASSFRQGANNEQFF. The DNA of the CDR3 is TGTGCCAGCAGTTTTAGACAGGGGGCTAACAATGAGCAGTTCTTC.

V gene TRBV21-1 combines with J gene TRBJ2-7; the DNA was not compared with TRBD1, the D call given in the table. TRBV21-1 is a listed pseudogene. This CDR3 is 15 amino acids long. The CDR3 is CASSKEDRGNYEQYF. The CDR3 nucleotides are TGTGCCAGCAGCAAAGAGGACAGGGGCAACTACGAGCAGTACTTC.

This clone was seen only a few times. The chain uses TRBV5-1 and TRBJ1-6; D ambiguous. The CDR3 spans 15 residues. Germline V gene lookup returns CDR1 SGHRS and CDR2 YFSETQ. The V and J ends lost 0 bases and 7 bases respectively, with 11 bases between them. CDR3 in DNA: TGCGCCAGCAGCTTGGCAGGAGGCGAAAATTCACCCCTCCACTTT. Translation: CASSLAGGENSPLHF.